This is a list of T cell receptor beta chains from one sample in a study of blood T cell repertoires in COVID-19. The repertoire was sequenced with immunoSEQ multiplex PCR; TCRdb's copy has only in-frame clones and lacks some. This sample has hundreds of thousands of clones; 88% occur once, and the top ten carry roughly a tenth. The sample was peripheral blood. Receptors originate from a woman aged 70-85 years with COVID-19, enrolled during active disease. Each CDR3 is given with its conserved first and last residue. D genes are given only for firm matches. Clone size is shown for a subset of rows, as once, few, many or a class of expanded clone.

TGTGCCAGCAGCTTAGGGCTTGGAACCAAAAACATTCAGTACTTC,CASSLGLGTKNIQYF,TRBJ2-4,TRBV7-3,-,-
TGTGCCAGCTCACCTACTGATACGGATCAGCCCCAGCATTTT,CASSPTDTDQPQHF,TRBJ1-5,TRBV18,-,-
TGTGCCAGCAGGGGGACAGGGGTGGGTAGTGAGCAGTTCTTC,CASRGTGVGSEQFF,TRBJ2-1,TRBV7-9,TRBD1,-
TGTGCCAGCAGCGACGAGGGGAGGTATGGCTACACCTTC,CASSDEGRYGYTF,TRBJ1-2,TRBV7-3,-,-
TGTGCCAGCACTAGACCGGGACAAGAATACGAGCAGTACTTC,CASTRPGQEYEQYF,TRBJ2-7,TRBV2,-,-
TGTGCCAGCAGCAATGTCCACAGGGGGATCCCCTATGGCTACACCTTC,CASSNVHRGIPYGYTF,TRBJ1-2,TRBV21-1,-,few
TGTGCCAGCAGCCTACGAGGGTCACAGGGCTATGGCTACACCTTC,CASSLRGSQGYGYTF,TRBJ1-2,TRBV7-9,-,-
TGTGCCAGCAGCCAGGGGCGGCCTGCAATTAACTATGGCTACACCTTC,CASSQGRPAINYGYTF,TRBJ1-2,TRBV21-1,-,-
TGTGCCAGCTCAAACAGGGGTAGTGAAAAACTGTTTTTT,CASSNRGSEKLFF,TRBJ1-4,TRBV6-5,TRBD1,few
TGTGCCAGCAGCCCTAGCGGGGGGAACACCGGGGAGCTGTTTTTT,CASSPSGGNTGELFF,TRBJ2-2,TRBV11-3,TRBD2,-
TGCGCCAGCAGCCAAGACTACAGGACAGGTGATAATGAAAAACTGTTTTTT,CASSQDYRTGDNEKLFF,TRBJ1-4,TRBV4-3,TRBD1,-
TGTGCTAGTGGTTTGCGAGGGACAGATAACTATGGCTACACCTTC,CASGLRGTDNYGYTF,TRBJ1-2,TRBV12-5,TRBD1,-
TGTGCCAGCACTTCCGGGGGGGCGGGCAATCAGCCCCAGCATTTT,CASTSGGAGNQPQHF,TRBJ1-5,TRBV28,-,few
TGTGCCAGCAGCTTGGATACAGGGGAGGGCAATCAGCCCCAGCATTTT,CASSLDTGEGNQPQHF,TRBJ1-5,TRBV5-6,TRBD1,-